The 13 T cell receptor beta chains in this list originate from one sample, sequenced in a study of blood T cell repertoires in COVID-19. Here immunoSEQ multiplex PCR was the method, and the copy in TCRdb shows in-frame clones only, minus some. Among 300,000 to 350,000 clones listed, roughly 87% were seen once. The sample was peripheral blood. All receptors derive from a man aged 25-45 years with COVID-19, enrolled during active disease.

This clone was counted ten times or more. The gene calls are TRBV7-8 and TRBJ2-1; D might be TRBD2 (6 bases). Germline lookup yields CDR1 SGHVS and CDR2 FQNEAQ. The V end lost 4 bases, the J end lost 6 bases, and 16 bases lay between the germline ends. The CDR3 spans 15 residues. The CDR3 nucleotides are TGTGCCAGCAGCTCCCCGGGCGGGATTCTCAATGAGCAGTTCTTC. Protein product: CASSSPGGILNEQFF.

The gene calls are TRBV6-4 and TRBJ1-1; tentatively, D is TRBD1 (6 bases). CDR3 length equals 14 residues. CDR1 and CDR2 from the germline V gene are MRHNA and SNTAGT. V lost 2 bases, J lost 6 bases, and 13 bases lay in between. The CDR3 DNA follows: TGTGCCAGCAGTGACACCGACAGGACCGCTGAAGCTTTCTTT. The encoded protein is CASSDTDRTAEAFF.

The chain couples TRBV28 to TRBJ2-2; TRBD1 aligns across 9 bases. Germline CDR1 is MDHEN and CDR2 is SYDVKM. The CDR3 extends over 15 amino acids. V lost 4 bases to trimming and J lost 0 bases; unmatched junction nucleotides: 0. The CDR3 protein is CASSWDRANTGELFF. Written as DNA, the CDR3 is TGTGCCAGCAGTTGGGACAGGGCGAACACCGGGGAGCTGTTTTTT.

The V gene is TRBV9, the J gene TRBJ1-3, with 9 bases matching TRBD1. The junction had 8 bases not matched to a gene; V was cut back by 3 bases and J by 4 bases. Germline CDR1 SGDLS, CDR2 YYNGEE. This CDR3 has 16 residues. CDR3 nucleotide sequence: TGTGCCAGCAGCGCGGGACAGGGAATAAGAGGAAACACCATATATTTT. It yields the protein CASSAGQGIRGNTIYF.

The V gene is TRBV6-1, the J gene TRBJ1-2, with 10 bases fitting TRBD1. The length of the CDR3 is 16 residues. Per germline, CDR1 MNHNS and CDR2 SASEGT. V lost 2 bases, J lost 1 base, and 4 bases stayed unmatched. The CDR3: CASSEPGTGDNYGYTF. The CDR3 DNA reads as TGTGCCAGCAGTGAACCCGGGACAGGGGATAACTATGGCTACACCTTC.

The chain is built from TRBV5-1 and TRBJ2-7, with 10 bases identical to TRBD2. CDR1 and CDR2 from the germline V gene are SGHRS and YFSETQ. The CDR3 is 17 residues long. Trimming took 4 bases from V and 2 from J; bases not matched to a gene: 12. This chain's CDR3 is CASSRQPLAGVTYEQYF. CDR3 DNA: TGCGCCAGCAGCCGACAACCCCTAGCGGGAGTTACCTACGAGCAGTACTTC. The variable domain in full, completed from reference TRBV5-1 and TRBJ2-7, reads KAGVTQTPRYLIKTRGQQVTLSCSPISGHRSVSWYQQTPGQGLQFLFEYFSETQRNKGNFPGRFSGRQFSNSRSEMNVSTLELGDSALYLCASSRQPLAGVTYEQYFGPGTRLTVT.

The chain couples TRBV24-1 to TRBJ2-3; 8 bases agree with TRBD1. The CDR3 is made up of 15 amino acids. V dropped 5 bases and J dropped 1; count of bases not matched to a gene: 4. Germline V gene data show CDR1 as KGHDR and CDR2 as SFDVKD. CDR3 residues: CATSVGQGRTDTQYF. The CDR3 nucleotides read TGTGCCACCAGTGTAGGACAGGGTCGCACAGATACGCAGTATTTT.

The chain has TRBV6-5 and TRBJ1-3; D gene unclear. Trimming left V 6 bases short and J 0 bases short, with 12 bases between. CDR1 and CDR2 from the germline V gene are MNHEY and SVGAGI. This CDR3 spans 15 amino acids. The CDR3 loop is CASSLLWNSGNTIYF. The CDR3 DNA is TGTGCCAGCAGCCTACTATGGAACTCTGGAAACACCATATATTTT.

This clone was seen just once. The chain has TRBV6-1 and TRBJ2-7; TRBD1 might be the D (6 bases). CDR3 length: 16 amino acids. Germline assignment: CDR1 MNHNS and CDR2 SASEGT. V shed 4 bases and J shed 4 bases, with 20 bases lying between them. CDR3 sequence: CASSAPGETGRYEQYF. CDR3 coding DNA: TGTGCCAGCAGTGCCCCCGGGGAGACAGGCCGTTACGAGCAGTACTTC.

This rearrangement joins TRBV5-4 to TRBJ2-5; 12 bases line up with TRBD2. This CDR3 is 16 amino acids long. The germline CDR1 and CDR2 sequences are SGHNT and YYREEE (reference sequence). V was pared by 2 bases and J by 5 bases, with 7 bases of the junction left unmatched. The CDR3 region has the DNA TGTGCCAGCAGCTTAAGACTAGCGGGAGTTGTTGAGACCCAGTACTTC. Its protein product is CASSLRLAGVVETQYF.

CDR3 bases: TGTGCCAGCAGCCAAGGGATTCCGGGACAAAATAAAGAGACCCAGTACTTC. It specifies CASSQGIPGQNKETQYF. V gene TRBV3-1 (or the pseudogene TRBV3-2) combines with J gene TRBJ2-5, with a possible D match to TRBD1 (6 bases). The CDR3 has 17 amino acids. Germline-derived CDR1 and CDR2 are LGHDT and YNNKEL (reference sequence). V was pared by 1 base and J by 3 bases, with 18 bases between.

The chain recombines TRBV25-1 with TRBJ1-2; weak D call: TRBD1 (5 bases). CDR1 is MGHDK, CDR2 SYGVNS, per germline. The CDR3 totals 13 residues. Trimming cost V 7 bases and J 3 bases, with 12 bases left between them. CDR3 loop: CASMGPWDYGYTF. Here the CDR3 DNA reads TGTGCCAGCATGGGGCCTTGGGACTATGGCTACACCTTC.

The chain is built from TRBV5-4 and TRBJ1-2; TRBD1 aligns across 7 bases. The CDR3 runs to 14 residues. The germline V gene encodes CDR1 SGHNT and CDR2 YYREEE (reference sequence). V lost 6 bases to trimming and J lost 4 bases; unmatched junction nucleotides: 9. Here the CDR3 DNA reads TGTGCCAGCATCCCCGACAGGGAACGCTATGGCTACACCTTC. Translation: CASIPDRERYGYTF. Full variable domain (missing parts from reference TRBV5-4 and TRBJ1-2): ETGVTQSPTHLIKTRGQQVTLRCSSQSGHNTVSWYQQALGQGPQFIFQYYREEENGRGNFPPRFSGLQFPNYSSELNVNALELDDSALYLCASIPDRERYGYTFGSGTRLTVV.